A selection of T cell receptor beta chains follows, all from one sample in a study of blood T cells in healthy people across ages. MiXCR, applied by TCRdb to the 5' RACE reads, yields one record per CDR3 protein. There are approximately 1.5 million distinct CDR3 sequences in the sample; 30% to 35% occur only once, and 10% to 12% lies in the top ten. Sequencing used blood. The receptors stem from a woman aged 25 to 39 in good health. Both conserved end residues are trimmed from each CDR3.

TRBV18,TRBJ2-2,ASSQVTNTGELF
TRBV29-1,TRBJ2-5,SAAPRTSGRETQY
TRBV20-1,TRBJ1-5,SARVGTAGGQH
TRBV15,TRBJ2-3,ATSRGNRDYTDTQY
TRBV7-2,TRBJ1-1,ASSPLAGEAF
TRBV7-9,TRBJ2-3,ASSPPDISTDTQY
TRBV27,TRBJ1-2,ASSPSPEGYYGYT
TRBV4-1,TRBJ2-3,ASTKSTSVFQDTQY
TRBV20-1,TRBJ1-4,SATGSEKLF
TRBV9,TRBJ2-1,ASGQSSYNEQF
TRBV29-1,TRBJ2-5,SVVFPRGQETQY
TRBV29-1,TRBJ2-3,SVDSGYADTQY
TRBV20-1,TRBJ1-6,SARKRTGTDNPPLH
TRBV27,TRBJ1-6,ASTIQGRARSPLH
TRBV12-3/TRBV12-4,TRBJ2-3,ASSLAWFTSGTSTDTQY
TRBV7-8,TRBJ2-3,ASSFRGRTGLDTQY
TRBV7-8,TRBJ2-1,ASSLETPSSYNEQF
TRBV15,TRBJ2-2,ATRAGWNTGELF
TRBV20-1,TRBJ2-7,SAIFPGLLYEQY
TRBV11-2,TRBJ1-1,ASTMVRGPGGTEAF
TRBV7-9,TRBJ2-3,ASSRSDRPVGDTQY
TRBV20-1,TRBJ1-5,SARDQSGQGTRDSNQPQH
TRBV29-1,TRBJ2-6,SVATGNSGANVLT
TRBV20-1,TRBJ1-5,SAMRESNQPQH
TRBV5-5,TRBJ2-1,ASRWGMDRVNEQF
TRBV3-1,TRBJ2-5,ASSQGSNWNQETQY
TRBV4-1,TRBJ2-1,ASSQAGSSHEQF
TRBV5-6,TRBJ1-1,ASSLGDYGFGGTEAF
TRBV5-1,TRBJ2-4,ASSLSQNKGNIQY
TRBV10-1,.,ARGTGENIQY
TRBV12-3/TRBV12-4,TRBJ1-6,ASSSIGAAYSPLH
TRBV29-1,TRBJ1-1,GVVGAGQSGTEAF
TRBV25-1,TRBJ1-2,ASSEYGRALNGYT
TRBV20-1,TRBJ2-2,SARASVRTGELF
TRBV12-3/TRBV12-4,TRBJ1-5,ASSLFERQPQH
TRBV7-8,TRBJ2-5,ASSLAGAGQYQTQY
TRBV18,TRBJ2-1,TSSPPGRLYNEQF
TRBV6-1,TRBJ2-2,ASRPPGAGVVTGELF
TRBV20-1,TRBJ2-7,SYGRGGHSAYEQY
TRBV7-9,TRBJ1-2,ASDQAGVDYGYT
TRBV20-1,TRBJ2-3,SATLFGGGADTQY
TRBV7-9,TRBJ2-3,ASSLGAERGGDTQY